This paragraph covers one T cell receptor beta chain sequence. Original processing notes: Cell counts per sample came from amplifying reference gene primers. This table comes from immunoSEQ multiplex PCR, and its TCRdb copy is limited to in-frame clones, with some not included. V and J calls and clone size follow that table, whereas D and trimming were derived from the DNA. In the table there are nearly 350,000 clones, around 83% of which are singletons. The CDR3 has 14 amino acids. The junction had 2 bases not matched to a gene; V was cut back by 5 bases and J by 0 bases. Per the germline V gene, CDR1 is MNHEY and CDR2 is SMNVEV (reference sequence). The data were obtained in a study of blood T cell repertoires in COVID-19. On the study more broadly: COVID-19 samples from acute and convalescent phases originated in the United States, Italy and Spain. Sources were T cells, B-cell-depleted T cells, or PBMCs; the material itself was cDNA or gDNA.

The chain recombines TRBV27 with TRBJ2-7; the match to TRBD2 covers 9 bases. The clonotype originates from a man younger than 45 with active or convalescent COVID-19. The sample comprised peripheral blood. CDR3 nucleotides: TGTGCCAGCAGTGTAGCGGGGGACTCCTACGAGCAGTACTTC. As protein: CASSVAGDSYEQYF.